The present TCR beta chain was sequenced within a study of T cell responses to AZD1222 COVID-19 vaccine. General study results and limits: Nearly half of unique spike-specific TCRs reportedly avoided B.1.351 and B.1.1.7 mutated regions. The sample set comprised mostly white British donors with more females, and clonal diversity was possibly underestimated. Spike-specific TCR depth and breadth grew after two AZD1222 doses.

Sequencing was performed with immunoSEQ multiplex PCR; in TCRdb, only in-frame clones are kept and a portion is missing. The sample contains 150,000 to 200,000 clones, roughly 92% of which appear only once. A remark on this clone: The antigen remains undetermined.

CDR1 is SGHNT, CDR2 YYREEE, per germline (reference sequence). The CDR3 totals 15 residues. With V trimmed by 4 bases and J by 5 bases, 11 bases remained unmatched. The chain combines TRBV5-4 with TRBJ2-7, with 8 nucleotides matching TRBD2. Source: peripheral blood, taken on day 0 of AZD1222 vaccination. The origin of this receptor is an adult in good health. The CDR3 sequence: CASSLPPGLGDEQYF. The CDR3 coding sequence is TGTGCCAGCAGCCTCCCCCCGGGACTAGGTGACGAGCAGTACTTC.